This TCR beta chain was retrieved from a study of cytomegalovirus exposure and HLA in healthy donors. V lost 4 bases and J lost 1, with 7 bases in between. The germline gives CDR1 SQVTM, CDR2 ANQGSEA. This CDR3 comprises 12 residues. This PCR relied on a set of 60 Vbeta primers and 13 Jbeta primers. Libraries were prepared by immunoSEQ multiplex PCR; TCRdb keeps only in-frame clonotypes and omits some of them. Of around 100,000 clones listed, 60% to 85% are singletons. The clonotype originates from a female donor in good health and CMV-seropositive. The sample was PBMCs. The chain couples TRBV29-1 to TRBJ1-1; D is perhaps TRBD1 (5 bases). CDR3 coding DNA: TGCAGCGTTGTGGACAAGAACACTGAAGCTTTCTTT. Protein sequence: CSVVDKNTEAFF.